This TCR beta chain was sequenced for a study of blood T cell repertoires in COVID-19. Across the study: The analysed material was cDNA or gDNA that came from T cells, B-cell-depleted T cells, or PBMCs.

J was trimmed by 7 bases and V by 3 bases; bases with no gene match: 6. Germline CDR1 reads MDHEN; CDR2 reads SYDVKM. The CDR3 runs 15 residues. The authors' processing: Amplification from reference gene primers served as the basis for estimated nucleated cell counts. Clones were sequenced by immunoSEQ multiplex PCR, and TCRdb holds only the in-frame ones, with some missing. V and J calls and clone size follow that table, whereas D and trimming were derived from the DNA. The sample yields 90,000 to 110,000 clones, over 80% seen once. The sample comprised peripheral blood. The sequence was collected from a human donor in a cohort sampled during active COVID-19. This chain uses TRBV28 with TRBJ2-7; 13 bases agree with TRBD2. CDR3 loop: CASSFVGLAGVEQYF. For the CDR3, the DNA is TGTGCCAGCAGTTTTGTCGGACTAGCGGGAGTTGAGCAGTACTTC.